This T cell receptor beta chain was observed in a study of regulatory T cells in long-lasting Graves disease. Building of the TCR beta libraries involved iRepertoire HTBI primers and Arm-PCR of CDR3 regions. TCRdb fed the multiplex PCR reads into MiXCR, producing one record per CDR3 protein. Among over 300,000 distinct CDR3 sequences, 15% to 20% were seen once, and the ten largest hold 29%. This CDR3 spans 15 amino acids. Losses at the gene ends were 5 bases for V and 7 bases for J; bases not matched to a gene: 12. Germline CDR1 is SEHNR and CDR2 is FQNEAQ (reference sequence). Time point described: persistent/refractory GD, antithyroid drugs over 5 years with positive TRAb. PBMC-derived RNA was used for the TCR library.

The source is a female donor with Graves disease. This sequence joins TRBV7-9 and TRBJ1-2; TRBD1 agrees at 8 bases. The source was peripheral blood mononuclear cells (PBMCs), collected when the disease was refractory, from a patient treated with antithyroid drugs. The CDR3 is CASSDRDRRMGGYTF. In nucleotides, the CDR3 is TGTGCCAGCAGCGACCGGGACAGGCGTATGGGTGGCTACACCTTC.